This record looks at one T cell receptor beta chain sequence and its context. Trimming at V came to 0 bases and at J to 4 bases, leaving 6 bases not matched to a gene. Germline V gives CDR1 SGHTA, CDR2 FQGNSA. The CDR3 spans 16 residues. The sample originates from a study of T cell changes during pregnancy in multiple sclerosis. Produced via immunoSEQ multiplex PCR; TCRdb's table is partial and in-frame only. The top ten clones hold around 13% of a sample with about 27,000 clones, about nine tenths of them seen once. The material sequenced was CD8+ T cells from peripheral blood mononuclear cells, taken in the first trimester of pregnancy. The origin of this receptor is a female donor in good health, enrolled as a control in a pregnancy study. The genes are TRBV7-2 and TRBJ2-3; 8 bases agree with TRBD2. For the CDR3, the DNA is TGTGCCAGCAGCTTAGCGCGCGGGGGGTTGGCAGATACGCAGTATTTT. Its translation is CASSLARGGLADTQYF.